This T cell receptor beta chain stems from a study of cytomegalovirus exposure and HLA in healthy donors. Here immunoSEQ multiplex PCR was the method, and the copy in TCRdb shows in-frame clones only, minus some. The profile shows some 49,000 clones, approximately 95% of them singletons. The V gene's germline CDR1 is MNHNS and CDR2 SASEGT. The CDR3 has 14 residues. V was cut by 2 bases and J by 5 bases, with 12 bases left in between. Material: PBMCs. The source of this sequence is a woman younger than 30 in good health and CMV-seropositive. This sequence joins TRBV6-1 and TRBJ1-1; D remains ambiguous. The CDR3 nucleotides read TGTGCCAGCAGTGAACGGTTGCGAGGGACTGAAGCTTTCTTT. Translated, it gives CASSERLRGTEAFF.